This TCR beta chain was sequenced during a study of CD4+ T cells in melanoma. The V gene's germline CDR1 is GTSNPN and CDR2 SVGIG (reference sequence). CDR3 length: 13 residues. The V gene lost 5 bases and the J gene lost 5 bases, with 10 bases spanning the gap. Assay used: immunoSEQ multiplex PCR; TCRdb lists only in-frame clones, some missing. In the table there are 20,000 to 25,000 clones, over 70% of which are singletons. The sequence was obtained from a human donor with melanoma. The V gene is TRBV30, the J gene TRBJ1-6; D possibly corresponds to TRBD1 (6 bases). The material sequenced was cells from a culture (not recorded whether cultured in vitro). CDR3 sequence (DNA): TGTGCCTGGGGCAGGGGACATAATTCACCCCTCCACTTT. It is translated as CAWGRGHNSPLHF.